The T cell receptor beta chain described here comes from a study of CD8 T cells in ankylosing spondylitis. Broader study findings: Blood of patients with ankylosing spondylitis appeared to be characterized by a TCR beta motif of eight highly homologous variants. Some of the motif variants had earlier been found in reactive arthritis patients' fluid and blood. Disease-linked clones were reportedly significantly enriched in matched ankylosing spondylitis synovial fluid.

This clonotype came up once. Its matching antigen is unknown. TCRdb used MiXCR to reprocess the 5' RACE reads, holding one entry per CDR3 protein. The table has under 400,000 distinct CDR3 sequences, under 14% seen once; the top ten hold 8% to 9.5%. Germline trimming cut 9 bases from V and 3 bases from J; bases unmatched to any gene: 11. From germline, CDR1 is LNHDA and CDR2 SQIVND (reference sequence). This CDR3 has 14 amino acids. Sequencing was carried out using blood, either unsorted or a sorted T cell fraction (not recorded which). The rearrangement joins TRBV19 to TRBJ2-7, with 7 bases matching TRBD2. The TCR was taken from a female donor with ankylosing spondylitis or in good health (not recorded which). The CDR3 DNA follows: TGTGCCAGCCGGGCCCAGCGGGGTGTCTACGAGCAGTACTTC. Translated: CASRAQRGVYEQYF.